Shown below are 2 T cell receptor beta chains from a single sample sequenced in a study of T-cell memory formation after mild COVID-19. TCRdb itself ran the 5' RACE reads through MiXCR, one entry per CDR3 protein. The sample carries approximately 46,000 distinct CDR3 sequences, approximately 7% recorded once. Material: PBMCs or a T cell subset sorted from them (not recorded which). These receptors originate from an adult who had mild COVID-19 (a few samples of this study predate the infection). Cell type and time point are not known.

The CDR3 DNA is TGTGCCAGCAGTTACTCCAGTCCCAGGGACACTGAAGCTTTCTTT. Protein: CASSYSSPRDTEAFF. V usage is TRBV6-2 or TRBV6-3 and J usage is TRBJ1-1, with a weak D call TRBD1 (5 bases). V was pared by 0 bases and J by 3 bases, with 11 bases between. CDR3 length equals 15 residues. Germline-derived CDR1 and CDR2 are MNHEY and SVGEGT.

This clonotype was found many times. CDR3 bases: TGCAGTGCTACTTTTGGAGCTATAACCGGGGAGCTGTTTTTT. Its protein is CSATFGAITGELFF. The V gene is TRBV20-1, the J gene TRBJ2-2, with D hard to call. V gave up 4 bases and J gave up 5 bases, with 14 bases separating them. The germline V gene has CDR1 DFQATT and CDR2 SNEGSKA (reference sequence). CDR3 length: 14 residues.